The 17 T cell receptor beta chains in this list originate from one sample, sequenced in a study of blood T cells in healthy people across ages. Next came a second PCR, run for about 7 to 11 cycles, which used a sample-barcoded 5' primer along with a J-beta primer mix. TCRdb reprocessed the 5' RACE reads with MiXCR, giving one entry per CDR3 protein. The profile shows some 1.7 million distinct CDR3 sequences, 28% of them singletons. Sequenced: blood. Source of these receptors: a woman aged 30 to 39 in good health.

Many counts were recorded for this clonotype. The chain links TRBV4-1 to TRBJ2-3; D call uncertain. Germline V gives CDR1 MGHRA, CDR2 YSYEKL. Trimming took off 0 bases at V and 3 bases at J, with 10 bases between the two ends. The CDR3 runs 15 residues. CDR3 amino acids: CASSQDLTQTDTQYF. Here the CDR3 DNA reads TGCGCCAGCAGCCAAGATCTAACCCAGACAGATACGCAGTATTTT.

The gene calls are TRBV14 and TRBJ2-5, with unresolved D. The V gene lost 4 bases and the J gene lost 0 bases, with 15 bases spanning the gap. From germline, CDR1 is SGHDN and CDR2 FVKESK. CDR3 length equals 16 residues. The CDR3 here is CASSPEVGAYQETQYF. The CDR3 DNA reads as TGTGCCAGCAGCCCCGAGGTGGGTGCGTACCAAGAGACCCAGTACTTC.

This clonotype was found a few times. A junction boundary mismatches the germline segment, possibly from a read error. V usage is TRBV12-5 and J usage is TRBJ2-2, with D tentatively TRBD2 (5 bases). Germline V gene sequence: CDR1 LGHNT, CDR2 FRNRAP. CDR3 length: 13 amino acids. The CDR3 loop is CTSGLAETGELFF. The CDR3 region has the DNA TGTACTAGTGGTTTGGCGGAGACCGGGGAGCTGTTTTTT.

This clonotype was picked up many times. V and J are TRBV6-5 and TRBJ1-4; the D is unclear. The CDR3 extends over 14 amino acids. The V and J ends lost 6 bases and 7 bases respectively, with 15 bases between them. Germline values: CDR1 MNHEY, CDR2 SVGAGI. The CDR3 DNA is TGTGCCAGCAGCTATATGGACTCGGGTGAAAAACTGTTTTTT. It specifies CASSYMDSGEKLFF.

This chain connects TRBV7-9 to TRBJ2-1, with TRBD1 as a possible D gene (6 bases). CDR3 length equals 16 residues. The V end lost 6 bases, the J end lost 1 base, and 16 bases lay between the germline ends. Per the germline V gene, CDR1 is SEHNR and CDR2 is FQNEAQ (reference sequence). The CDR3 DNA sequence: TGTGCCAGCAGTCAACCGAACAGGGAGTCCTACAATGAGCAGTTCTTC. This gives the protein CASSQPNRESYNEQFF.

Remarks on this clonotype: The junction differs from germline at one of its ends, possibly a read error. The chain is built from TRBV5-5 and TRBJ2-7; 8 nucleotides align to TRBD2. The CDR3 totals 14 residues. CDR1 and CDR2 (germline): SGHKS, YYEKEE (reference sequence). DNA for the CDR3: TGTGCCGGCAGCGCACGGGGGGGTTCCTACGAGCAGTACTTC. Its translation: CAGSARGGSYEQYF.

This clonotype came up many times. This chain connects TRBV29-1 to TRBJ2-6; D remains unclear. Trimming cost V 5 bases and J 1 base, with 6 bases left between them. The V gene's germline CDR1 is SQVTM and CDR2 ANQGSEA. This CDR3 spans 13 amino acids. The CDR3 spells CSVNCSGANVLTF. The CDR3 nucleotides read TGCAGCGTTAATTGTTCTGGGGCCAACGTCCTGACTTTC.

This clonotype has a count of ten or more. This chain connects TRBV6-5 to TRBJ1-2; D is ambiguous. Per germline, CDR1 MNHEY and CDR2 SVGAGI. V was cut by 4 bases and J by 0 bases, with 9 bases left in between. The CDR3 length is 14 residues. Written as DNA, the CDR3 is TGTGCCAGCAGTTTGGGATCGACTAACTATGGCTACACCTTC. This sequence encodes CASSLGSTNYGYTF.

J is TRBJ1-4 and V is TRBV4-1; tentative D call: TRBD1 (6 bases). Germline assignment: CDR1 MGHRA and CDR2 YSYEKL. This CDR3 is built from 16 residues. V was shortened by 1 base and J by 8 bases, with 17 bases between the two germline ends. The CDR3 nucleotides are TGCGCCAGCAGCCAAGGTATACAGGGTGCATACGAAAAACTGTTTTTT. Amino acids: CASSQGIQGAYEKLFF.

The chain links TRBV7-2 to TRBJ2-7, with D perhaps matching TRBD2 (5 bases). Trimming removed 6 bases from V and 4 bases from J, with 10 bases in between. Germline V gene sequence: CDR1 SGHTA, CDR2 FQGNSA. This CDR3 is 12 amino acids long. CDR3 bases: TGTGCCAGCAGGTTAACTAGTTACGAGCAGTACTTC. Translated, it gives CASRLTSYEQYF. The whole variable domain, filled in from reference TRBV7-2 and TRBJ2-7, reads GAGVSQSPSNKVTEKGKDVELRCDPISGHTALYWYRQSLGQGLEFLIYFQGNSAPDKSGLPSDRFSAERTGGSVSTLTIQRTQQEDSAVYLCASRLTSYEQYFGPGTRLTVT.

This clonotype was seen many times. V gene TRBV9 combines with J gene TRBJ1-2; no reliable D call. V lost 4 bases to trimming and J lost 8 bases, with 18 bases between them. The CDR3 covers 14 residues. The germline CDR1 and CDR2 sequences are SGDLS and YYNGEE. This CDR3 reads CASSPNTGTQGYTF. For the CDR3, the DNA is TGTGCCAGCAGCCCGAACACGGGCACACAGGGCTACACCTTC. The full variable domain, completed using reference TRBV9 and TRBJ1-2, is DSGVTQTPKHLITATGQRVTLRCSPRSGDLSVYWYQQSLDQGLQFLIQYYNGEERAKGNILERFSAQQFPDLHSELNLSSLELGDSALYFCASSPNTGTQGYTFGSGTRLTVV.

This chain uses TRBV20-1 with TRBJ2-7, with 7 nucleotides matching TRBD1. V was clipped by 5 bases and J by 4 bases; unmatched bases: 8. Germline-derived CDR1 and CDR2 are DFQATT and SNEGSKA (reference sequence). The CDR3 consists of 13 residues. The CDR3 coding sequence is TGCAGTGCTTTAGGACAGGTCAATTACGAGCAGTACTTC. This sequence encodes CSALGQVNYEQYF.

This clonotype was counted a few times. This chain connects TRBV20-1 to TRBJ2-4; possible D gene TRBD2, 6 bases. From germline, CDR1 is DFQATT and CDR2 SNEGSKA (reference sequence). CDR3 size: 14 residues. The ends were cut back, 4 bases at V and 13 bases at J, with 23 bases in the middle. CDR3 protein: CSAIRDSARNEQYF. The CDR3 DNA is TGCAGTGCTATCAGGGACTCCGCGCGGAATGAGCAGTACTTC.

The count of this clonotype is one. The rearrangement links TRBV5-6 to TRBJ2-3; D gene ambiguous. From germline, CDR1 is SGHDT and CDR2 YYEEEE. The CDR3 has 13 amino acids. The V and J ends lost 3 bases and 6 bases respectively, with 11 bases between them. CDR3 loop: CASSSEASDTQYF. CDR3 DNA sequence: TGTGCCAGCAGCTCCGAAGCGTCGGATACGCAGTATTTT. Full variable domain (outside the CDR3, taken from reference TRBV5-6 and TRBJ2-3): DAGVTQSPTHLIKTRGQQVTLRCSPKSGHDTVSWYQQALGQGPQFIFQYYEEEERQRGNFPDRFSGHQFPNYSSELNVNALLLGDSALYLCASSSEASDTQYFGPGTRLTVL.

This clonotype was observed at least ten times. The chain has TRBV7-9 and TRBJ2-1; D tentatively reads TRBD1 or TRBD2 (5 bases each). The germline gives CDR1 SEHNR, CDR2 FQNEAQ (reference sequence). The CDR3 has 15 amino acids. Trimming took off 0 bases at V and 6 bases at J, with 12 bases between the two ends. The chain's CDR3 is CASSLAGTSGNEQFF. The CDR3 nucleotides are TGTGCCAGCAGCTTAGCCGGGACGTCGGGCAATGAGCAGTTCTTC.

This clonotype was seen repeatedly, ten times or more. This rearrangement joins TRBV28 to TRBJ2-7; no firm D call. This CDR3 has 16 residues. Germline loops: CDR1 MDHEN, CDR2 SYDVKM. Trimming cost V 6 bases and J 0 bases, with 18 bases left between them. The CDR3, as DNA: TGTGCCAGCAGGATAGATCCCCGGACCGTCTCCTACGAGCAGTACTTC. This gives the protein CASRIDPRTVSYEQYF. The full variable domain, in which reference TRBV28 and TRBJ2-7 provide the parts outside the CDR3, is DVKVTQSSRYLVKRTGEKVFLECVQDMDHENMFWYRQDPGLGLRLIYFSYDVKMKEKGDIPEGYSVSREKKERFSLILESASTNQTSMYLCASRIDPRTVSYEQYFGPGTRLTVT.

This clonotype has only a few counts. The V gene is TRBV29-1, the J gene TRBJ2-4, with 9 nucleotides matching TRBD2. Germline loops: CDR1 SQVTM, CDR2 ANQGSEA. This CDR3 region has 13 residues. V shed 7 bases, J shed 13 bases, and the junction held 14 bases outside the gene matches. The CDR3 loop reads CSAAGGRSNEQYF. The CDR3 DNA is TGCAGCGCCGCGGGGGGGAGGAGCAATGAGCAGTACTTC.